There are many counts of the clone carrying this T cell receptor beta chain. Its antigen is currently unknown. The data belong to a study of T cell repertoires in cytomegalovirus infection. Study summary: A matching HLA type, together with CMV infection, was signaled by public TCR beta signatures. Findings and caveats of the study: Across the ex vivo response, the dominant clonotypes were HLA-C-restricted CMV-specific TCR beta clonotypes.

One entry per CDR3 protein results from TCRdb running MiXCR on the reads. Counted here are roughly 100,000 distinct CDR3 sequences, approximately 45% occurring once; the ten biggest clones make up roughly 74%. This CDR3 region has 12 residues. V lost 2 bases, J lost 0 bases, and 2 bases lay in between. From germline, CDR1 is ENHRY and CDR2 SYGVKD. The genes are TRBV10-3 and TRBJ2-7, with D hard to call. The material was CD8+ T cells from cultured PBMCs, obtained from culture after CMV antigen stimulation. The source of this sequence is a human donor in good health (CMV status not recorded). Some clones in this sample may be carry-over from other donors' samples. The DNA for the CDR3 is TGTGCCATCAGTGAGGTCTCCTACGAGCAGTACTTC. Protein: CAISEVSYEQYF.